These 17 T cell receptor beta chains were all obtained from the same sample, sequenced in a study of T cell changes during pregnancy in multiple sclerosis. Sequenced by immunoSEQ multiplex PCR; TCRdb stores in-frame clones only, minus some. Of fewer than 55,000 clones listed, roughly nine tenths are singletons. Sequenced material: peripheral blood, taken in the second trimester of pregnancy. These receptors were obtained from a female donor in good health, enrolled as a control in a pregnancy study.

This rearrangement joins TRBV6-4 to TRBJ2-2, with 9 positions matching TRBD1. V lost 5 bases to trimming and J lost 6 bases; unmatched junction nucleotides: 7. The CDR3 loop spans 15 amino acids. The V gene's germline CDR1 is MRHNA and CDR2 SNTAGT. The CDR3 reads CASSPGQGSAGELFF. CDR3 nucleotides: TGTGCCAGCAGTCCGGGACAGGGATCGGCCGGGGAGCTGTTTTTT.

V usage is TRBV19 and J usage is TRBJ2-3, with 7 bases identical to TRBD2. This CDR3 region has 14 residues. V shed 7 bases and J 5 bases; nucleotides not matched to a gene: 9. The germline gives CDR1 LNHDA, CDR2 SQIVND (reference sequence). The CDR3 loop reads CASTRTTGGDTQYF. The CDR3 DNA sequence: TGTGCCAGTACCCGTACAACGGGGGGAGATACGCAGTATTTT.

The chain couples TRBV7-9 to TRBJ1-5; D ambiguous. This CDR3 has 12 amino acids. The germline gives CDR1 SEHNR, CDR2 FQNEAQ (reference sequence). V lost 3 bases to trimming and J lost 7 bases, with 7 bases between them. CDR3 sequence (DNA): TGTGCCAGCAGCTTTGAGGGACAGCCCCAGCATTTT. Translation: CASSFEGQPQHF.

Concerning this clone itself: The same CDR3 can be traced to other DNA sequences in this sample. V is TRBV7-8 and J is TRBJ1-5; D is unresolved. V lost 1 base, J lost 4 bases, and 8 bases lay in between. The length of the CDR3 is 14 residues. The V gene's germline CDR1 is SGHVS and CDR2 FQNEAQ. The CDR3 DNA reads as TGTGCCAGCAGCTTAGTAGGACTGAATCAGCCCCAGCATTTT. The encoded protein is CASSLVGLNQPQHF. Combining the CDR3 with reference TRBV7-8 and TRBJ1-5 gives the whole variable domain GAGVSQSPRYKVAKRGQDVALRCDPISGHVSLFWYQQALGQGPEFLTYFQNEAQLDKSGLPSDRFFAERPEGSVSTLKIQRTQQEDSAVYLCASSLVGLNQPQHFGDGTRLSIL.

This clone is a singleton in its sample. The CDR3 region is CAWSFVRGTYGYTF. Written as DNA, the CDR3 is TGTGCCTGGAGTTTCGTCAGGGGGACCTATGGCTACACCTTC. This chain uses TRBV30 with TRBJ1-2, with 7 bases that match TRBD1. The CDR3 runs 14 residues. The germline gives CDR1 GTSNPN, CDR2 SVGIG (reference sequence). V was pared by 2 bases and J by 4 bases, with 7 bases of the junction left unmatched.

The J gene is TRBJ1-3, the V gene TRBV27; 8 bases align to TRBD1. The CDR3 spans 17 residues. Germline V lookup: CDR1 MNHEY, CDR2 SMNVEV (reference sequence). V dropped 6 bases and J dropped 2; count of bases not matched to a gene: 12. The CDR3 nucleotides read TGTGCCAGCAGCCAACGCGGACAGGGTTTAACTGGAAACACCATATATTTT. This sequence encodes CASSQRGQGLTGNTIYF.

J is TRBJ2-1 and V is TRBV5-1, with 8 positions matching TRBD1. The CDR3 is 15 amino acids. The germline V gene encodes CDR1 SGHRS and CDR2 YFSETQ. The junction had 10 bases not matched to a gene; V was cut back by 3 bases and J by 8 bases. As DNA, the CDR3 is TGCGCCAGCAGCTCGCCGGGACAGGTGATCGATGAGCAGTTCTTC. Translation gives CASSSPGQVIDEQFF.

The V and J genes are TRBV15 and TRBJ2-3, with a tentative D call TRBD2 (6 bases). The germline V gene has CDR1 LNHNV and CDR2 YYDKDF (reference sequence). This CDR3 has 12 amino acids. The ends were cut back, 5 bases at V and 9 bases at J, with 12 bases in the middle. The CDR3 reads CATSYSEGTQYF. The DNA for the CDR3 is TGTGCCACCAGCTATTCGGAGGGCACGCAGTATTTT.

The chain recombines TRBV7-2 with TRBJ2-1, with 9 bases fitting TRBD2. The CDR3 extends over 15 amino acids. Germline assignment: CDR1 SGHTA and CDR2 FQGNSA. The J segment lost 6 bases and the V segment lost 2 bases, leaving 5 bases of the junction unmatched. The CDR3 spells CASSLRAGGPNEQFF. In DNA, the CDR3 is TGTGCCAGCAGCTTAAGAGCGGGAGGACCCAATGAGCAGTTCTTC.

The chain carries TRBV7-6 and TRBJ1-1, with D unclear. The V and J ends lost 2 bases and 4 bases respectively, with 11 bases between them. Germline V CDR1 and CDR2: SGHVS, FNYEAQ. CDR3 size: 14 residues. The CDR3 loop reads CASSLNVSPTEAFF. The DNA for the CDR3 is TGTGCCAGCAGCTTAAACGTAAGCCCCACTGAAGCTTTCTTT.

With regard to this clone: A read error may produce the germline difference seen at one junction end. The V and J genes are TRBV6-4 and TRBJ2-3; 8 bases match TRBD2. The CDR3 runs to 15 residues. The germline gives CDR1 MRHNA, CDR2 SNTAGT. The CDR3 DNA sequence: TGTGCCAGCAGTAACTCAGCGGGAGTAGCAGATACGCAGTATTTT. This gives the protein CASSNSAGVADTQYF.

The chain employs TRBV5-4 and TRBJ1-1, with D possibly being TRBD1 (6 bases). The ends were cut back, 2 bases at V and 0 bases at J, with 20 bases in the middle. This CDR3 comprises 18 residues. Germline V gene data show CDR1 as SGHNT and CDR2 as YYREEE (reference sequence). The CDR3 sequence: CASSFFSGQRLMNTEAFF. The DNA for the CDR3 is TGTGCCAGCAGCTTTTTTAGTGGACAGAGGCTAATGAACACTGAAGCTTTCTTT.

The chain combines TRBV5-1 with TRBJ2-7; 9 bases line up with TRBD2. Germline CDR1 and CDR2: SGHRS and YFSETQ. This CDR3 is 17 amino acids long. V was pared by 0 bases and J by 1 base, with 8 bases of the junction left unmatched. The CDR3: CASSLGGSGRVSYEQYF. The DNA for the CDR3 is TGCGCCAGCAGCTTGGGGGGTAGCGGGAGAGTATCCTACGAGCAGTACTTC.

V is TRBV2 and J is TRBJ2-7; TRBD1 matches 7 bases. Germline V lookup: CDR1 SNHLY, CDR2 FYNNEI. J lost 4 bases, V lost 8 bases, and 5 bases had no gene match. The CDR3 totals 12 residues. DNA for the CDR3: TGTGCCAGCGGCGACAGGGTATACGAGCAGTACTTC. Its protein is CASGDRVYEQYF.

This chain links TRBV9 with TRBJ1-4; D might be TRBD1 (6 bases). This CDR3 has 15 amino acids. Trimming shortened V by 0 bases and J by 3 bases, and 9 bases separated the two germline ends. Germline V gives CDR1 SGDLS, CDR2 YYNGEE. The CDR3 DNA is TGTGCCAGCAGCGTAGAGGGACAAGCTAATGAAAAACTGTTTTTT. Protein sequence: CASSVEGQANEKLFF. Together with reference TRBV9 and TRBJ1-4, the CDR3 gives the full variable domain: DSGVTQTPKHLITATGQRVTLRCSPRSGDLSVYWYQQSLDQGLQFLIQYYNGEERAKGNILERFSAQQFPDLHSELNLSSLELGDSALYFCASSVEGQANEKLFFGSGTQLSVL.

CDR3 DNA sequence: TGTGCCAGCAGCTTGGGACAGGGGGGAAACACCATATATTTT. Protein: CASSLGQGGNTIYF. The V call is TRBV5-6, the J call TRBJ1-3; 8 nucleotides match TRBD1. This CDR3 comprises 14 residues. Germline-derived CDR1 and CDR2 are SGHDT and YYEEEE. After removal of 0 bases from V and 4 bases from J, the junction contained 0 bases not matched to a gene. The complete variable domain, with remaining parts taken from reference TRBV5-6 and TRBJ1-3, reads DAGVTQSPTHLIKTRGQQVTLRCSPKSGHDTVSWYQQALGQGPQFIFQYYEEEERQRGNFPDRFSGHQFPNYSSELNVNALLLGDSALYLCASSLGQGGNTIYFGEGSWLTVV.

V usage is TRBV5-1 and J usage is TRBJ1-1; 9 nucleotides agree with TRBD1. The CDR3 runs 15 residues. Looked up from germline, CDR1 is SGHRS and CDR2 is YFSETQ. The ends lost 6 bases at V and 3 bases at J; junction bases unmatched: 9. This CDR3 reads CASIPGQGSYTEAFF. The CDR3 DNA sequence: TGCGCCAGCATACCGGGACAGGGCAGTTACACTGAAGCTTTCTTT.